This T cell receptor (beta chain) was recorded in a study of Graves' ophthalmopathy and Graves' hyperthyroidism. Findings and caveats of the study: In blood, most expanded thyroid clonotypes above 0.001 frequency were also detected.

With V trimmed by 3 bases and J by 6 bases, 11 bases remained unmatched. The CDR3 is 15 amino acids. RNA transcripts were the template, and TCR beta CDR3 regions were amplified from them. HTBI primers were employed in first-round RT-PCR, then a second-round multiplex PCR followed. Each CDR3 protein is one row after TCRdb ran MiXCR on the multiplex PCR reads. In the table there are hundreds of thousands of distinct CDR3 sequences, more than 20% of which are singletons. Ophthalmopathy not arising within 18 months of follow-up defined hyperthyroidism as stable. The diagnosis combined clinical symptoms, thyroxine, TRAb, thyroid ultrasound and orbital computed tomography scans. A word on this clonotype: Its cognate antigen is unknown.

The TCR originated in a woman between 18 and 29 years old with stable Graves' hyperthyroidism. The sample comprised peripheral blood. The chain has TRBV12-3 or TRBV12-4 and TRBJ2-7; 7 bases map to TRBD2. The CDR3 sequence: CASSFQAGRLGEQYF. DNA for the CDR3: TGTGCCAGCAGTTTTCAAGCGGGACGTTTGGGCGAGCAGTACTTC.